Described below is a single T cell receptor (beta chain) sequence and its context. This CDR3 comprises 17 residues. The germline V and J ends were trimmed by 7 bases and 3 bases, with 25 bases remaining between them. The data are from a study of Graves' ophthalmopathy and Graves' hyperthyroidism. Beta-chain TCR CDR3 regions were amplified from RNA transcripts. An opening RT-PCR round employed HTBI primers and preceded a second-round multiplex PCR. TCRdb recomputed calls from the multiplex PCR reads with MiXCR, one row per CDR3 protein. The profile shows approximately 210,000 distinct CDR3 sequences, under 30% of them singletons.

This TCR was sampled from a man aged 45 to 65 with Graves' ophthalmopathy. The V gene is TRBV12-3 or TRBV12-4, the J gene TRBJ2-7; no reliable D call. The specimen sequenced was peripheral blood. In DNA, the CDR3 is TGTGCCAGCACACCGGGCGAGTTTGGGTATTCTCACTACGAGCAGTACTTC. Protein: CASTPGEFGYSHYEQYF.